This T cell receptor (beta chain) was found in a study of human T cells and chemical hapten exposure. TCRdb reprocessed the RACE reads via MiXCR and lists one record per CDR3 protein. The sample contains fewer than 45,000 distinct CDR3 sequences, under 13% of which appear only once. This clonotype showed up many times. The CDR3 totals 10 residues. CDR1 and CDR2 (germline): SQVTM, ANQGSEA. V was pared by 4 bases and J by 5 bases, with 5 bases between. Indicated time point: pre-sensitization, week 0. The sample's treatment: therapeutic diphenylcyclopropenone sensitization with weekly scalp DPC. Unfractionated whole blood was the source from which total RNA was extracted. At patch-test visits, sampling came before the patch test.

The TCR was taken from a man aged 45-65 years with alopecia areata. Some clones in this sample may be carry-over from other donors' samples. The specimen was whole blood, collected in connection with sensitization to the hapten diphenylcyclopropenone (DPC). The chain employs TRBV29-1 and TRBJ1-1; no clear D. CDR3 bases: TGCAGCGTTGGTGGGACTGAAGCTTTCTTT. Protein sequence: CSVGGTEAFF. Combining the CDR3 with reference TRBV29-1 and TRBJ1-1 gives the whole variable domain SAVISQKPSRDICQRGTSLTIQCQVDSQVTMMFWYRQQPGQSLTLIATANQGSEATYESGFVIDKFPISRPNLTFSTLTVSNMSPEDSSIYLCSVGGTEAFFGQGTRLTVV.